This entry describes one T cell receptor beta chain. Its antigen remains unknown. The sample belongs to a study of shared clonotypes between healthy human individuals. General observations from the study: Though the depth was large, rarefaction showed that sorted-subset sequencing was incomplete. Only blood was sampled; tissue repertoires likely differ. In having few donors, the study represented limited genetic and exposure-history diversity. When naive CD4 clonotypes were compared across a handful of donors, approximately 5% were shared.

The CDR3 is 14 amino acids. Trimming stripped 4 bases from V and 6 bases from J, with 14 bases between. Germline lookup yields CDR1 SGDLS and CDR2 YYNGEE. Assay: immunoSEQ multiplex PCR; the TCRdb copy retains only in-frame clones and omits some. The sample has 2 million to 2.5 million clones; about 92% are singletons. V usage is TRBV9 and J usage is TRBJ2-1, with D hard to call. Specimen: naive CD4+ T cells from PBMCs. Subset: CD45RA+ positively selected. This receptor was obtained from a man aged 18 to 30 in good health. Some clones in this sample may be carry-over from other donors' samples. The CDR3 spells CASSPPRSFNEQFF. The CDR3 DNA reads as TGTGCCAGCAGCCCACCTAGGTCGTTCAATGAGCAGTTCTTC. The entire variable domain, with the rest obtained from reference TRBV9 and TRBJ2-1, is as follows: DSGVTQTPKHLITATGQRVTLRCSPRSGDLSVYWYQQSLDQGLQFLIQYYNGEERAKGNILERFSAQQFPDLHSELNLSSLELGDSALYFCASSPPRSFNEQFFGPGTRLTVL.